The T cell receptor (beta chain) described here comes from a study of blood T cell repertoires in COVID-19. At the level of the study: There were acute and convalescent COVID-19 samples, and they came from the United States, Italy and Spain. Nucleic acid was either cDNA or gDNA, and it came from T cells, B-cell-depleted T cells, or PBMCs.

V lost 3 bases and J lost 0, with 8 bases in between. The CDR3 runs to 14 residues. Germline CDR1 MNHEY, CDR2 SMNVEV (reference sequence). Comment on this clone: Other DNA sequences within the sample encode an identical CDR3.

Methods used by the authors: Nucleated cell number was recorded as an estimate derived from reference gene primer amplification. The repertoire was sequenced with immunoSEQ multiplex PCR; TCRdb's copy has only in-frame clones and lacks some. V and J calls and clone size are given by that table; D and trimming were obtained from the DNA. Among about 140,000 clones listed, roughly three quarters were seen once. The genes are TRBV27 and TRBJ1-1; D remains unclear. Source material: peripheral blood. The TCR sequence derives from a man in his fifties with active or convalescent COVID-19. The CDR3 nucleotides read TGTGCCAGCAGTTTGGCGGGCTTGAACACTGAAGCTTTCTTT. This sequence encodes CASSLAGLNTEAFF.